The 27 T cell receptor beta chains below come from one sample, sequenced in a study of T cells after yellow fever vaccination (dated by TCRdb to the late 2010s). Library construction relied on 5' RACE. TCRdb names Illumina HiSeq 2500 as the instrument used. Starting from the raw public reads, TCRdb applied fastp trimming at Q25, assembled clones with MiXCR and retained in-frame beta chains. Duplicate CDR3 protein sequences are folded into a single record with the most common DNA and genes. Within this sample are 300,000 to 400,000 distinct CDR3 sequences, with 8.7% of them counted one time only. Together, the top ten hold roughly 18% of the sample. The treatment or condition label of this sample denotes: live attenuated yellow fever vaccine strain. Sequencing used PBMCs, obtained on the day of the first yellow fever vaccination. The receptors were sampled from a man between 18 and 35 years old who received the YFV17D yellow fever vaccine.

This chain connects TRBV10-3 to TRBJ2-1; tentative D call: TRBD1 (6 bases). Germline CDR1 ENHRY, CDR2 SYGVKD. V shed 6 bases and J shed 6 bases, with 18 bases lying between them. The CDR3 spans 15 residues. DNA of the CDR3: TGTGCCATCAGCCGAACAGGGTCCACACGCAATGAGCAGTTCTTC. Its protein is CAISRTGSTRNEQFF.

In this sample, this clonotype turned up many times. The V gene is TRBV27, the J gene TRBJ2-3; weak D call: TRBD2 (5 bases). CDR1 is MNHEY and CDR2 is SMNVEV in the germline V gene (reference sequence). V lost 2 bases and J lost 2, with 11 bases in between. The CDR3 contains 15 residues. In DNA, the CDR3 is TGTGCCAGCAGTTTAAGGACTCCTGACACAGATACGCAGTATTTT. Amino acids: CASSLRTPDTDTQYF.

This clonotype was seen a handful of times. The chain has TRBV6-5 and TRBJ2-2; 7 bases match TRBD1. J lost 1 base, V lost 1 base, and 0 bases had no gene match. Germline V gene sequence: CDR1 MNHEY, CDR2 SVGAGI. The CDR3 sequence is 15 residues long. The CDR3 loop reads CASSYWTGNTGELFF. CDR3 coding DNA: TGTGCCAGCAGTTACTGGACAGGGAACACCGGGGAGCTGTTTTTT.

This clonotype was detected a few times. This sequence joins TRBV9 and TRBJ1-1; maybe TRBD1 (5 bases). Germline CDR1 and CDR2: SGDLS and YYNGEE. V was cut by 4 bases and J by 4 bases, with 14 bases left in between. CDR3 length equals 14 residues. The CDR3, as DNA: TGTGCCAGCAGCCCCCACGCAGGGCTCACTGAAGCTTTCTTT. It is translated as CASSPHAGLTEAFF.

A few counts support this clonotype. The J gene is TRBJ1-1, the V gene TRBV5-1, with a possible D match to TRBD1 (6 bases). Looked up from germline, CDR1 is SGHRS and CDR2 is YFSETQ. The germline V and J ends were trimmed by 1 base and 4 bases, with 8 bases remaining between them. This CDR3 comprises 13 residues. The CDR3 spells CASSLLGATEAFF. The CDR3 DNA sequence: TGCGCCAGCAGCTTGCTGGGGGCCACTGAAGCTTTCTTT.

The V call is TRBV6-2 or TRBV6-3, the J call TRBJ1-4, with 7 positions matching TRBD1. Germline-derived CDR1 and CDR2 are MNHEY and SVGEGT. The CDR3 has 14 residues. The V gene end was trimmed by 7 bases and the J gene end by 0 bases; junction bases not matched to a gene: 2. In DNA, the CDR3 is TGTGCCAGCAAAGGACAGGCAACTAATGAAAAACTGTTTTTT. Residues: CASKGQATNEKLFF.

The J gene is TRBJ1-4, the V gene TRBV18; D gene uncertain. CDR3 length equals 15 residues. Germline-derived CDR1 and CDR2 are KGHSH and LQKENI. V was pared by 3 bases and J by 7 bases, with 15 bases between. Written as DNA, the CDR3 is TGTGCCAGCTCACCGCAACGTCACCGGGGTGAAAAACTGTTTTTT. Its translation is CASSPQRHRGEKLFF.

A few counts support this clonotype. This chain uses TRBV20-1 with TRBJ1-2; D is uncertain. The CDR3 has 12 amino acids. Germline-derived CDR1 and CDR2 are DFQATT and SNEGSKA (reference sequence). V lost 4 bases, J lost 6 bases, and 12 bases lay in between. The CDR3 is CSATQVGDGYTF. CDR3 DNA sequence: TGCAGTGCTACTCAGGTCGGGGATGGCTACACCTTC.

The chain joins TRBV6-2 or TRBV6-3 to TRBJ1-5, with D tentatively TRBD1 (6 bases). Trimming left V 2 bases short and J 4 bases short, with 12 bases between. The CDR3 is 15 residues long. Germline-derived CDR1 and CDR2 are MNHEY and SVGEGT. CDR3 coding DNA: TGTGCCAGCAGTTACAGCAGGGGTCGGAATCAGCCCCAGCATTTT. This translates into CASSYSRGRNQPQHF.

The chain recombines TRBV3-1 with TRBJ2-5; 11 bases align to TRBD2. This CDR3 region has 16 residues. The V and J ends lost 4 bases and 0 bases, in that order; junction bases with no gene match: 4. CDR1 LGHDT and CDR2 YNNKEL come from the germline V gene (reference sequence). Here the CDR3 reads CASSRETSGDQETQYF. CDR3 bases: TGTGCCAGCAGCCGAGAGACTAGCGGGGACCAAGAGACCCAGTACTTC.

With respect to this clonotype: At one of its ends the junction is not consistent with the germline gene, which may arise from a read error. This chain joins TRBV20-1 and TRBJ2-1, with TRBD2 identical over 9 bases. CDR3 length: 16 amino acids. CDR1 and CDR2 (germline): DFQATT, SNEGSKA (reference sequence). CDR3 sequence reads: CCASLSGGSSYNEQFF. The CDR3 DNA reads as TGCTGTGCTTCCCTAAGCGGGGGGAGCTCCTACAATGAGCAGTTCTTC.

This clonotype was seen at least ten times. CDR3 bases: TGTGCCAGGGAAGGGGACAGCTATGGATACTACGAGCAGTACTTC. Translation: CAREGDSYGYYEQYF. This chain joins TRBV9 and TRBJ2-7, with 7 positions matching TRBD1. The germline gives CDR1 SGDLS, CDR2 YYNGEE. After removal of 8 bases from V and 3 bases from J, the junction contained 14 bases not matched to a gene. This CDR3 comprises 15 residues.

This clonotype was seen more than once but under ten times. V and J are TRBV5-8 and TRBJ2-5; no firm D call. This CDR3 is built from 14 residues. In germline, CDR1 is SGHTS, CDR2 YDEGEE. Trimming removed 7 bases from V and 4 bases from J, with 17 bases in between. CDR3 nucleotides: TGTGCCAGCGGAAGTCCCCTGGGGTCAGAGACCCAGTACTTC. Protein sequence: CASGSPLGSETQYF.

Many counts were recorded for this clonotype. V and J are TRBV20-1 and TRBJ2-3, with 7 positions matching TRBD2. From germline, CDR1 is DFQATT and CDR2 SNEGSKA (reference sequence). The CDR3 covers 13 residues. V gave up 3 bases and J gave up 4 bases; unmatched junction bases: 4. CDR3 in amino acids: CSASGGIADTQYF. Written as DNA, the CDR3 is TGCAGTGCTAGCGGGGGGATCGCAGATACGCAGTATTTT.

This clonotype was counted only a few times. The V call is TRBV5-5, the J call TRBJ2-2; tentatively, D is TRBD2 (6 bases). V shed 0 bases and J shed 6 bases, with 15 bases lying between them. The CDR3 runs to 16 residues. Germline V gene lookup returns CDR1 SGHKS and CDR2 YYEKEE (reference sequence). The CDR3 protein is CASSLGRGLFAGELFF. The CDR3 DNA reads TGTGCCAGCAGCTTGGGGAGGGGTCTATTCGCCGGGGAGCTGTTTTTT.

The table lists this clonotype with many counts. The rearrangement uses TRBV12-3 or TRBV12-4 and TRBJ2-1; D unresolved. The CDR3 sequence is 13 residues long. V was cut by 2 bases and J by 10 bases, with 12 bases left in between. This chain's CDR3 is CASSLLRHYEQFF. The CDR3 DNA follows: TGTGCCAGCAGTTTACTAAGACATTACGAGCAGTTCTTC.

In this sample, this clonotype turned up a few times. This chain links TRBV7-2 with TRBJ1-5; no clear D gene. The CDR3 covers 13 residues. V lost 3 bases and J lost 5, with 8 bases in between. In germline, CDR1 is SGHTA, CDR2 FQGNSA. This chain's CDR3 is CASSFDGDQPQHF. The CDR3, as DNA: TGTGCCAGCAGCTTTGACGGGGATCAGCCCCAGCATTTT.

This clonotype was counted between two and nine times. This rearrangement joins TRBV27 to TRBJ1-5, with no clear D. The CDR3 runs 15 residues. Trimming pared 6 bases from V and 0 bases from J, leaving 12 bases between. Germline V gene lookup returns CDR1 MNHEY and CDR2 SMNVEV (reference sequence). CDR3: CASSPWAASNQPQHF. The CDR3 bases are TGTGCCAGCAGCCCGTGGGCAGCTAGCAATCAGCCCCAGCATTTT.

This clonotype turned up a few times. J is TRBJ2-3 and V is TRBV10-3, with D unclear. CDR1 and CDR2 (germline): ENHRY, SYGVKD. V lost 7 bases to trimming and J lost 1 base, with 9 bases between them. The CDR3 length is 13 residues. The CDR3 reads CAIKNPGTDTQYF. The CDR3 DNA reads as TGTGCCATCAAAAATCCGGGCACAGATACGCAGTATTTT.

The chain links TRBV30 to TRBJ2-2; D is ambiguous. The germline V gene has CDR1 GTSNPN and CDR2 SVGIG (reference sequence). The V and J ends lost 5 bases and 6 bases respectively, with 16 bases between them. The CDR3 totals 14 residues. As DNA, the CDR3 is TGTGCCTGGGGTCCGGGTTCTAACGCCGGGGAGCTGTTTTTT. Translated, it gives CAWGPGSNAGELFF.

This clonotype has at least ten counts. A junction boundary mismatches the germline segment, possibly from a read error. The rearrangement uses TRBV6-2 or TRBV6-3 and TRBJ1-5; D is uncertain. The germline V gene encodes CDR1 MNHEY and CDR2 SVGEGT. The length of the CDR3 is 13 residues. The CDR3 loop is CASGYTAYQPQHF. CDR3 in DNA: TGTGCCAGCGGTTACACGGCGTATCAGCCCCAGCATTTT.

This clonotype was seen a few times. J is TRBJ2-3 and V is TRBV7-8; D possibly corresponds to TRBD2 (6 bases). Germline CDR1 SGHVS, CDR2 FQNEAQ. The CDR3 consists of 14 residues. With 7 bases removed from V and 6 bases from J, the gap between germline ends came to 17 bases. The CDR3 DNA reads TGTGCCAGCACCTCCTGGGAGGAGGTGGATACGCAGTATTTT. This codes for CASTSWEEVDTQYF. The full variable domain, its missing parts supplied by reference TRBV7-8 and TRBJ2-3, is GAGVSQSPRYKVAKRGQDVALRCDPISGHVSLFWYQQALGQGPEFLTYFQNEAQLDKSGLPSDRFFAERPEGSVSTLKIQRTQQEDSAVYLCASTSWEEVDTQYFGPGTRLTVL.

This clonotype was picked up many times. The V call is TRBV12-3 or TRBV12-4, the J call TRBJ1-1; the match to TRBD1 covers 8 bases. V was clipped by 6 bases and J by 5 bases; unmatched bases: 14. The CDR3 extends over 16 amino acids. The CDR3 reads CASRSLGQVVRTEAFF. The CDR3 DNA reads as TGTGCCAGCAGGTCGTTGGGACAGGTCGTTCGTACTGAAGCTTTCTTT.

The chain combines TRBV5-5 with TRBJ2-1; D call uncertain. The ends were cut back, 1 base at V and 8 bases at J, with 7 bases in the middle. The CDR3 covers 12 residues. Per the germline V gene, CDR1 is SGHKS and CDR2 is YYEKEE (reference sequence). The CDR3 reads CASSLPLYEQFF. The CDR3 DNA reads TGTGCCAGCAGCTTGCCTCTCTATGAGCAGTTCTTC.

The gene calls are TRBV6-2 or TRBV6-3 and TRBJ2-7, with D unclear. The CDR3 sequence is 14 residues long. The V gene lost 4 bases and the J gene lost 6 bases, with 16 bases spanning the gap. Per the germline V gene, CDR1 is MNHEY and CDR2 is SVGEGT. CDR3 nucleotides: TGTGCCAGCAGTTTTCCACCAAAATGGGGCGAGCAGTACTTC. Translating it yields CASSFPPKWGEQYF.

The table lists this clonotype with many counts. V gene TRBV7-9 combines with J gene TRBJ1-2, with D possibly being TRBD1 (5 bases). This CDR3 spans 12 amino acids. Germline V CDR1 and CDR2: SEHNR, FQNEAQ (reference sequence). Trimming took 5 bases from V and 7 from J, leaving 11 bases between them. Here the CDR3 reads CASSPGTGGYTF. The CDR3 DNA follows: TGTGCCAGCAGCCCCGGGACCGGTGGCTACACCTTC.

The rearrangement joins TRBV5-5 to TRBJ2-1; D might be TRBD1 (6 bases). V was clipped by 3 bases and J by 4 bases, with 20 bases between them. Germline V gene lookup returns CDR1 SGHKS and CDR2 YYEKEE (reference sequence). The CDR3 has 17 amino acids. The CDR3 region is CASSYRIRTEKYNEQFF. The CDR3 DNA reads as TGTGCCAGCAGCTATAGAATAAGGACAGAAAAATACAATGAGCAGTTCTTC.